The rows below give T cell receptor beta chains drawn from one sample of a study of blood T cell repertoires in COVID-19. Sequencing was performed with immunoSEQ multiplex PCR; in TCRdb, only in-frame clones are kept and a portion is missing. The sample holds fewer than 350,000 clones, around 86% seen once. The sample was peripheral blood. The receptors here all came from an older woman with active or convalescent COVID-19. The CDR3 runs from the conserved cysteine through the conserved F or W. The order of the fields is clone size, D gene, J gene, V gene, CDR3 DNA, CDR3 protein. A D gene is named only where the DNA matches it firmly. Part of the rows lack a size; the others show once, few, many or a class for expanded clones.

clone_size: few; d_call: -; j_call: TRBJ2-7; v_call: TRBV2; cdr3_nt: TGTGCCAGCGGGCTCTGGGACACTTCCTACGAGCAGTACTTC; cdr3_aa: CASGLWDTSYEQYF
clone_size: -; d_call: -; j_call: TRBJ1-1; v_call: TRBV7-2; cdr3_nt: TGTGCCAGCAGCTTAGCTGGAGGGAACACTGAAGCTTTCTTT; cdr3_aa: CASSLAGGNTEAFF
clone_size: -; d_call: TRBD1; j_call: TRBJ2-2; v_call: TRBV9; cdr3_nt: TGTGCCAGCAGCGTAGTACAGGGGAGCACCGGGGAGCTGTTTTTT; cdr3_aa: CASSVVQGSTGELFF
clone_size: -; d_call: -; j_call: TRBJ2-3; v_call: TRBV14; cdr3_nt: TGTGCCAGCAGCCAAGATGGCGGCCTAATCACAGATACGCAGTATTTT; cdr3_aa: CASSQDGGLITDTQYF
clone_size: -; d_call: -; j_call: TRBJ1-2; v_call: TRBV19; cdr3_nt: TGTGCCAGTACTGCCCCAGGGAAGGACTATGGCTACACCTTC; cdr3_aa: CASTAPGKDYGYTF
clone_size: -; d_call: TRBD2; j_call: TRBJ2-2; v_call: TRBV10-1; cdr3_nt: TGCGCCAGCAGTGAGTCGGGACTAGTGAACGGGGAGCTGTTTTTT; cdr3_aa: CASSESGLVNGELFF
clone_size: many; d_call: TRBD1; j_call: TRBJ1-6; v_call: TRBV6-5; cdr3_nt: TGTGCCACCGGACAGGGCCTTACTTCACCCCTCCACTTT; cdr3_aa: CATGQGLTSPLHF
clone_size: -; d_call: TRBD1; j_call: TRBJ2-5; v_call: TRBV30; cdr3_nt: TGTGCCTGGAGTGTTGGGACAGGGGAAGAGACCCAGTACTTC; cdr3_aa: CAWSVGTGEETQYF
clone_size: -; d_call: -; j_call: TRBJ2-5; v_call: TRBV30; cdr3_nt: TGTGCCTGGAGTAGCGGAGTCCAGGAGACCCAGTACTTC; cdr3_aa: CAWSSGVQETQYF
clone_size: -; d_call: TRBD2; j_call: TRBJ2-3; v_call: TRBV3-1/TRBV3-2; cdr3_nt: TGTGCCAGCAGTCATGGGGGGGTCCATGCAGATACGCAGTATTTT; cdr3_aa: CASSHGGVHADTQYF
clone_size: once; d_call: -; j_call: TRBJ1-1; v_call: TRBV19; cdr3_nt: TGTGCCAGTAGCCGGACAGCCAACACTGAAGCTTTCTTT; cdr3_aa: CASSRTANTEAFF
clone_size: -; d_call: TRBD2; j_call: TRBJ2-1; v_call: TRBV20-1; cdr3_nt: TGCAGTGCTAGTCCAGCGGGGGGGCAGAATGAGCAGTTCTTC; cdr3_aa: CSASPAGGQNEQFF
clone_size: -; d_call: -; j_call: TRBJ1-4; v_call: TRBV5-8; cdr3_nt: TGTGCCAGCAGCCAAAAGGGACTGACTGGGCGTAATGAAAAACTGTTTTTT; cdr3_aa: CASSQKGLTGRNEKLFF
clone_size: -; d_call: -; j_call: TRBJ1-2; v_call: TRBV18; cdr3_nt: TGTGCCAGCTCACCTTCCAACGGACAGCTTAACTATGGCTACACCTTC; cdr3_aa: CASSPSNGQLNYGYTF
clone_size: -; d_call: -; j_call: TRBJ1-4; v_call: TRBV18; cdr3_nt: TGTGCCAGCTCCTCGGACAGCCTGCGTGAAAAACTGTTTTTT; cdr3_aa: CASSSDSLREKLFF
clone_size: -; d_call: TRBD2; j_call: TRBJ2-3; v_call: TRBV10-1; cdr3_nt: TGCGCCAGCAGTGAAACTAGCGGGGCAGATACGCAGTATTTT; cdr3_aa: CASSETSGADTQYF
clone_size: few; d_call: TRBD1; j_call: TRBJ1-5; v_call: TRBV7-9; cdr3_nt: TGTGCCAGCAGCACGGACAGGGCCGAGGGGTATAGCAATCAGCCCCAGCATTTT; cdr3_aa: CASSTDRAEGYSNQPQHF
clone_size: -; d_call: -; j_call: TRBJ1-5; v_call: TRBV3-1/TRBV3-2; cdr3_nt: TGTGCCAGCAGCGATACAGGTAGAAATCAGCCCCAGCATTTT; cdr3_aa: CASSDTGRNQPQHF
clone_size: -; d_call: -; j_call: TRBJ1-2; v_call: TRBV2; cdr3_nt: TGTGCCAGCAAGCGGGCAGATGATGGCTACACCTTC; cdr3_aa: CASKRADDGYTF
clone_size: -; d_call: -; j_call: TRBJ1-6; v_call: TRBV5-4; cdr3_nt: TGTGCCAGCAGCTTAGGACACTACAAGGATTCACCCCTCCACTTT; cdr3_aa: CASSLGHYKDSPLHF
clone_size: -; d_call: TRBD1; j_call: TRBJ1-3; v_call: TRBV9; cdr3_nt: TGTGCCAGCAGCGGGCCCTCTTGGGACAGGGCTGGAAACACCATATATTTT; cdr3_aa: CASSGPSWDRAGNTIYF
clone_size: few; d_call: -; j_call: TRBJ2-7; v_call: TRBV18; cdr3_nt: TGTGCCAGCTCACCACCTGGACAGTCCTACGAGCAGTACTTC; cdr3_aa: CASSPPGQSYEQYF
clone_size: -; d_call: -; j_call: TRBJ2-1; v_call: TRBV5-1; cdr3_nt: TGCGCCAGCAGTCCCGCTTTAGCGGTACTCCAAGACAATGAGCAGTTCTTC; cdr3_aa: CASSPALAVLQDNEQFF
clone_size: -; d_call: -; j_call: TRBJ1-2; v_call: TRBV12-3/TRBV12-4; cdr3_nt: TGTGCCAGCAGTTTAGCCGGGATAGCAGGCTACACCTTC; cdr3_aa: CASSLAGIAGYTF
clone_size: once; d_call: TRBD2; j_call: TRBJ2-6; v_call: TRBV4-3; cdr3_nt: TGCGCCAGCAGCCGACAGGCGACTCAGCGGGGGGGCGCTGGGGCCAACGTCCTGACTTTC; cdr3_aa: CASSRQATQRGGAGANVLTF
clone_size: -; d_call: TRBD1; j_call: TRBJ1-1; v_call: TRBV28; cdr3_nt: TGTGCCAGCAGTTCGCAGGGGGCAAGAGACACTGAAGCTTTCTTT; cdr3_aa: CASSSQGARDTEAFF
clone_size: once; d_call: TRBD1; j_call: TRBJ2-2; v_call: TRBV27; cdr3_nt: TGTGCCAGCAGCCTACGACAGGGTATCCACGGGGAGCTGTTTTTT; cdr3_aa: CASSLRQGIHGELFF
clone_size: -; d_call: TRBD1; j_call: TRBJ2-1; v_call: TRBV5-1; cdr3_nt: TGCGCCAGCACCATAGGACAGGGGGCTTACAATGAGCAGTTCTTC; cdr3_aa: CASTIGQGAYNEQFF
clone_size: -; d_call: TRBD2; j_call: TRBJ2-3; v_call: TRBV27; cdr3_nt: TGTGCCAGCAGCAAACGAGCGGGGTCCAGCACAGATACGCAGTATTTT; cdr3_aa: CASSKRAGSSTDTQYF
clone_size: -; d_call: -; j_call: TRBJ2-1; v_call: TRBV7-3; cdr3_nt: TGTGCCAGCAGCTTATCTTTAGGACATGGAGACAATGAGCAGTTCTTC; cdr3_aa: CASSLSLGHGDNEQFF
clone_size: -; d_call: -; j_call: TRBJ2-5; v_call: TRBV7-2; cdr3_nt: TGTGCCAGCAGCCCCGAGTCTACCGTTAGCGGGACCCAGTACTTC; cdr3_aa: CASSPESTVSGTQYF
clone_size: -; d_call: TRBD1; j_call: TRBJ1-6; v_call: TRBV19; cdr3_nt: TGTGCCAGTACCATGGGACAGGTGGGCAATTCACCCCTCCACTTT; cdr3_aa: CASTMGQVGNSPLHF
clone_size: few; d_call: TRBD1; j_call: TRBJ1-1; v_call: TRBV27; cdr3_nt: TGTGCCAGCAGTTCCCTGACAGGGATAGCTGAAGCTTTCTTT; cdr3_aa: CASSSLTGIAEAFF
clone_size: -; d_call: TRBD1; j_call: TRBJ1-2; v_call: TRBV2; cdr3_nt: TGTGCCAGCAGTCGACAGGGGCCTAGAGGCTACACCTTC; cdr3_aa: CASSRQGPRGYTF
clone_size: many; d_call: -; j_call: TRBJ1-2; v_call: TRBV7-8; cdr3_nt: TGTGCCAGCAGCTTGGTGCAGGAATATGGCTACACCTTC; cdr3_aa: CASSLVQEYGYTF
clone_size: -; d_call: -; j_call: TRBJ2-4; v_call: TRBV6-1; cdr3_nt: TGTGCCAGCAGTGATACAGGCTTCTTCATTCAGTACTTC; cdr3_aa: CASSDTGFFIQYF